This record looks at one T cell receptor (beta chain) sequence and its context. The sample's treatment: oral pan-JAK inhibitor, 5-10 mg twice daily. The CDR3 loop spans 17 amino acids. CDR1 LGHNA and CDR2 YSLEER come from the germline V gene. V dropped 0 bases and J dropped 2 bases, with 16 bases sitting between them. The data were obtained in a study of CD8+ T cells in alopecia areata. Investigators isolated RNA and reverse transcribed it into cDNA to act as the sequencing template. The repertoire was sequenced with immunoSEQ multiplex PCR; TCRdb's copy has only in-frame clones and lacks some. The data contain about 180,000 clones, roughly 53% of them singletons.

The TCR sequence derives from a human donor with alopecia areata. The material was CD8+ T cells sorted from blood, obtained at week 24, from a patient treated with tofacitinib. The chain is built from TRBV4-3 and TRBJ1-1; a weak D match, TRBD1 (5 bases). The CDR3 DNA reads as TGCGCCAGCAGCCAAGAATTTAGCCCAGGGAAAAACACTGAAGCTTTCTTT. Protein: CASSQEFSPGKNTEAFF.